The clone carrying this TCR beta chain was counted once. The record originates from a study of blood T cell repertoires in COVID-19. Study information: The United States, Italy and Spain were the sources of the acute and convalescent COVID-19 samples. T cells, B-cell-depleted T cells, or PBMCs provided the cDNA or gDNA that served as material.

Trimming stripped 5 bases from V and 7 bases from J, with 20 bases between. This CDR3 is built from 15 residues. Germline V CDR1 and CDR2: SGHTA, FQGNSA. Authors' processing steps: Amplifying reference gene primers gave estimates of nucleated cell counts. Profiled with immunoSEQ multiplex PCR; TCRdb holds only in-frame clones, not every one. V, J and clone size are those of that table, while D and trimming were read from the DNA. Of about 97,000 clones listed, around 90% were seen once; the top ten hold 17%. The chain recombines TRBV7-2 with TRBJ1-1, with a tentative D call TRBD1 (6 bases). Material: peripheral blood. This receptor was taken from a man in his forties or fifties with acute or convalescent COVID-19. The CDR3 loop is CASSEVSRGASEAFF. DNA for the CDR3: TGTGCCAGCAGCGAAGTCTCCCGGGGGGCAAGTGAAGCTTTCTTT.